These 27 T cell receptor beta chains came from one sample sequenced in a study of T-cell reconstitution after alpha-beta-depleted transplantation in children. During its preparation, the TCRbeta library received unique molecular identifiers. TCRdb reanalysed the PCR reads using MiXCR and keeps one entry per CDR3 protein. The sample carries 640,000 or so distinct CDR3 sequences, around 17% recorded once. The starting material was PBMCs from the stem cell graft donor, obtained from the stem cell graft. These receptors were taken from a human donor who donated a stem cell graft to a child with acute myeloid leukemia.

In this sample, this clonotype turned up many times. The chain is built from TRBV20-1 and TRBJ1-1, with no clear D. CDR3 length: 14 amino acids. The V end lost 2 bases, the J end lost 1 base, and 11 bases lay between the germline ends. Germline CDR1 reads DFQATT; CDR2 reads SNEGSKA (reference sequence). CDR3 bases: TGCAGTGCTAGACCCGGTGGACCGAACACTGAAGCTTTCTTT. This sequence encodes CSARPGGPNTEAFF.

Only a few counts were recorded for this clonotype. The chain combines TRBV7-2 with TRBJ2-5, with 7 bases lining up with TRBD2. The germline gives CDR1 SGHTA, CDR2 FQGNSA. V gave up 8 bases and J gave up 1 base; unmatched junction bases: 13. The CDR3 is made up of 16 amino acids. The CDR3: CASSSLIAGLQETQYF. The CDR3 region has the DNA TGTGCCAGCTCTTCTTTAATAGCGGGCCTCCAAGAGACCCAGTACTTC.

The table lists this clonotype with many counts. V gene TRBV20-1 combines with J gene TRBJ2-1, with a weak D call TRBD1 (5 bases). Germline-derived CDR1 and CDR2 are DFQATT and SNEGSKA (reference sequence). V lost 0 bases, J lost 5 bases, and 14 bases lay in between. The CDR3 loop spans 15 amino acids. The CDR3 sequence is CSARDPVTVNNEQFF. CDR3 nucleotide sequence: TGCAGTGCTAGAGATCCGGTGACAGTCAACAATGAGCAGTTCTTC.

In its sample, this clonotype was seen many times. The chain is built from TRBV5-6 and TRBJ2-7, with D unresolved. Trimming shortened V by 4 bases and J by 5 bases, and 31 bases separated the two germline ends. Germline-derived CDR1 and CDR2 are SGHDT and YYEEEE. This CDR3 is built from 19 residues. The CDR3 sequence is CASSRRRSLPQVNMHEQYF. In DNA, the CDR3 is TGTGCCAGCAGCAGAAGACGTAGTCTCCCCCAAGTCAACATGCACGAGCAGTACTTC.

This clonotype was observed many times. This rearrangement joins TRBV20-1 to TRBJ2-1; possible D gene TRBD2, 5 bases. Germline V CDR1 and CDR2: DFQATT, SNEGSKA (reference sequence). The CDR3 loop spans 15 amino acids. The germline V and J ends were trimmed by 4 bases and 5 bases, with 18 bases remaining between them. The CDR3 DNA reads as TGCAGTGCTACCAACCCAACAGAGGGCCACAATGAGCAGTTCTTC. This codes for CSATNPTEGHNEQFF.

This clonotype was detected a few times. The chain links TRBV5-1 to TRBJ2-1; a possible D gene is TRBD2 (5 bases). V lost 1 base, J lost 2 bases, and 10 bases lay in between. CDR1 is SGHRS and CDR2 is YFSETQ in the germline V gene. CDR3 length: 15 residues. In DNA form, the CDR3 reads TGCGCCAGCAGCTTGACCGGGGAAACCTACAATGAGCAGTTCTTC. This sequence encodes CASSLTGETYNEQFF.

The V call is TRBV6-1, the J call TRBJ2-2; D is undetermined. V was trimmed by 8 bases and J by 6 bases, leaving 7 bases between them. CDR3 length: 11 residues. Germline values: CDR1 MNHNS, CDR2 SASEGT. CDR3 bases: TGTGCCAGCTCCGAAGCCGGGGAGCTGTTTTTT. It yields the protein CASSEAGELFF.

The chain recombines TRBV20-1 with TRBJ2-7; D unresolved. There are 15 residues in the CDR3. V was shortened by 3 bases and J by 4 bases, with 19 bases between the two germline ends. The V gene's germline CDR1 is DFQATT and CDR2 SNEGSKA (reference sequence). DNA for the CDR3: TGCAGTGCTAGCGATCCTGTCGGCCCCCGATACGAGCAGTACGTC. Encoded protein: CSASDPVGPRYEQYV.

This clonotype was seen at least ten times. The chain has TRBV6-2 or TRBV6-3 and TRBJ2-6, with a tentative D call TRBD1 (6 bases). In germline, CDR1 is MNHEY, CDR2 SVGEGT. Trimming cost V 4 bases and J 1 base, with 8 bases left between them. CDR3 length equals 15 residues. DNA of the CDR3: TGTGCCAGCAGTTCAGGACAGTCTGGGGCCAACGTCCTGACTTTC. It encodes CASSSGQSGANVLTF.

J is TRBJ1-2 and V is TRBV6-1, with D possibly matching TRBD1 (5 bases). V dropped 6 bases and J dropped 4 bases, with 18 bases sitting between them. CDR1 and CDR2 from the germline V gene are MNHNS and SASEGT. This CDR3 has 15 amino acids. CDR3 coding DNA: TGTGCCAGCAGATTTTCGACGGGACTGAGCTATGGCTACACCTTC. Residues: CASRFSTGLSYGYTF.

This clonotype occurred many times. This chain uses TRBV27 with TRBJ1-1; a possible D gene is TRBD1 (6 bases). Germline CDR1 and CDR2: MNHEY and SMNVEV (reference sequence). The CDR3 loop spans 14 amino acids. V gave up 5 bases and J gave up 4 bases, with 14 bases separating them. CDR3 in DNA: TGTGCCAGCAGTGGGACCAGGGGTGGCACTGAAGCTTTCTTT. Translated, it gives CASSGTRGGTEAFF.

This chain links TRBV7-3 with TRBJ2-5, with D possibly matching TRBD1 (8 bases). Between the trimmed V and J ends, which lost 5 bases and 3 bases, there was a span of 13 bases. Germline CDR1 reads SGHTA; CDR2 reads FQGTGA. The CDR3 spans 14 residues. Here the CDR3 DNA reads TGTGCCAGCAGCCCAACAGGGGGGGAAGAGACCCAGTACTTC. Translating it yields CASSPTGGEETQYF.

This chain's CDR3 is CASSLSQGNQPQHF. DNA of the CDR3: TGTGCCAGCAGTTTATCCCAGGGTAATCAGCCCCAGCATTTT. V is TRBV27 and J is TRBJ1-5, with a weak D call TRBD1 (5 bases). V lost 0 bases, J lost 4 bases, and 7 bases lay in between. The germline gives CDR1 MNHEY, CDR2 SMNVEV (reference sequence). The CDR3 loop spans 14 amino acids.

The chain uses TRBV24-1 and TRBJ2-1, with a possible D match to TRBD2 (5 bases). The length of the CDR3 is 15 residues. V shed 0 bases and J shed 5 bases, with 10 bases lying between them. The germline CDR1 and CDR2 sequences are KGHDR and SFDVKD. CDR3 amino acids: CATSDLMGSDNEQFF. The CDR3 DNA sequence: TGTGCCACCAGTGATTTGATGGGGAGCGACAATGAGCAGTTCTTC.

This clonotype was observed at least ten times. The chain recombines TRBV7-2 with TRBJ2-5; TRBD2 is a possible D gene (6 bases). V dropped 5 bases and J dropped 1 base, with 11 bases sitting between them. Germline-derived CDR1 and CDR2 are SGHTA and FQGNSA. The CDR3 is 14 residues long. This chain's CDR3 is CASSPRGAQETQYF. The CDR3 DNA follows: TGTGCCAGCAGCCCCCGCGGGGCCCAAGAGACCCAGTACTTC.

V and J are TRBV5-5 and TRBJ2-7; 8 nucleotides match TRBD2. The CDR3 extends over 16 amino acids. The V gene's germline CDR1 is SGHKS and CDR2 YYEKEE (reference sequence). Trimming took 0 bases from V and 4 from J; bases not matched to a gene: 9. The CDR3 loop reads CASSLGPAGESYEQYV. Here the CDR3 DNA reads TGTGCCAGCAGCTTGGGACCAGCGGGGGAGAGTTACGAGCAGTACGTC.

This clonotype was observed many times. The V and J genes are TRBV6-1 and TRBJ2-7, with D perhaps assigned TRBD1 or TRBD2 (5 bases each). CDR3 length: 14 residues. CDR1 is MNHNS, CDR2 SASEGT, per germline. Trimming took 5 bases from V and 2 from J, leaving 13 bases between them. The DNA of the CDR3 is TGTGCCAGCAGTCCTCTTGAGGGGACCTACGAGCAGTACTTC. It translates to CASSPLEGTYEQYF.

This clonotype was detected a few times. V gene TRBV5-1 combines with J gene TRBJ2-7; D call uncertain. V lost 7 bases and J 0 bases, leaving 14 bases between the germline ends. The CDR3 is made up of 14 amino acids. Germline V gives CDR1 SGHRS, CDR2 YFSETQ. CDR3 amino acids: CASRYLFGSYEQYF. CDR3 DNA: TGCGCCAGCCGATATCTTTTTGGCTCCTACGAGCAGTACTTC.

The gene calls are TRBV6-2 or TRBV6-3 and TRBJ2-4, with TRBD1 matching over 7 bases. CDR1 is MNHEY and CDR2 is SVGEGT in the germline V gene. V gave up 0 bases and J gave up 1 base; unmatched junction bases: 3. This CDR3 comprises 16 residues. In nucleotides, the CDR3 is TGTGCCAGCAGTTACTCGACAGGGAAGGCCAAAAACATTCAGTACTTC. This encodes CASSYSTGKAKNIQYF.

This clonotype appeared a few times. The rearrangement links TRBV29-1 to TRBJ2-2; D might be TRBD2 (6 bases). Germline loops: CDR1 SQVTM, CDR2 ANQGSEA. The CDR3 runs to 15 residues. Trimming removed 5 bases at V and 8 bases at J, with 21 bases between. The CDR3 DNA reads as TGCAGCGTTTCTCGGGGGTTGGCTTCAGGAGGGGAGCTGTTTTTT. Protein sequence: CSVSRGLASGGELFF.

The sample holds many counts of this clonotype. The chain joins TRBV7-2 to TRBJ2-1; TRBD2 aligns across 12 bases. This CDR3 region has 17 residues. CDR1 and CDR2 (germline): SGHTA, FQGNSA. The V gene end was trimmed by 2 bases and the J gene end by 1 base; junction bases not matched to a gene: 3. The CDR3 spells CASSLPLAGGSYNEQFF. DNA of the CDR3: TGTGCCAGCAGCTTACCACTAGCGGGGGGTTCCTACAATGAGCAGTTCTTC.

Regarding this clonotype: A much bigger clone sits one base away, suggesting this may be a read error. The gene calls are TRBV29-1 and TRBJ2-5; tentative D call: TRBD1 (5 bases). The CDR3 length is 14 residues. CDR1 and CDR2 from the germline V gene are SQVTM and ANQGSEA. V lost 8 bases to trimming and J lost 6 bases, with 22 bases between them. Written as DNA, the CDR3 is TGCAGCCCCTCTGCTAGGGGCCGCCCACAGACCCAGTACTTC. It encodes CSPSARGRPQTQYF.

In this sample, this clonotype turned up many times. The rearrangement links TRBV20-1 to TRBJ2-3; the match to TRBD1 covers 9 bases. The V gene end was trimmed by 6 bases and the J gene end by 5 bases; junction bases not matched to a gene: 12. The CDR3 is made up of 15 amino acids. The germline V gene has CDR1 DFQATT and CDR2 SNEGSKA (reference sequence). CDR3 sequence: CSATPGQGKRDTQYF. The CDR3 DNA follows: TGCAGTGCCACGCCAGGACAGGGGAAGAGAGATACGCAGTATTTT.

Points on this clonotype: Since a much larger clone is just one base distant, this may be a read error. This chain uses TRBV5-6 with TRBJ2-1; D may be TRBD1 (6 bases). Germline assignment: CDR1 SGHDT and CDR2 YYEEEE. Trimming pared 2 bases from V and 4 bases from J, leaving 7 bases between. There are 13 residues in the CDR3. The CDR3 bases are TGTGCCAGCAGCTTCGACAGGTACAATGAGCAGTTCTTC. Amino acids: CASSFDRYNEQFF.

This clonotype was counted ten times or more. This chain connects TRBV20-1 to TRBJ2-2, with D hard to call. The ends were cut back, 0 bases at V and 1 base at J, with 9 bases in the middle. The germline V gene encodes CDR1 DFQATT and CDR2 SNEGSKA (reference sequence). This CDR3 contains 15 residues. The chain's CDR3 is CSARDWEQNTGELFF. CDR3 DNA: TGCAGTGCTAGAGATTGGGAACAGAACACCGGGGAGCTGTTTTTT.

The V call is TRBV7-2, the J call TRBJ2-7; TRBD2 agrees at 11 bases. This CDR3 is 16 amino acids long. CDR1 and CDR2 from the germline V gene are SGHTA and FQGNSA. With V trimmed by 4 bases and J by 5 bases, 10 bases remained unmatched. This CDR3 is CASSSPGTSGLNEQYF. The CDR3 DNA follows: TGTGCCAGCAGCTCACCCGGGACTAGCGGTCTGAACGAGCAGTACTTC.

This clonotype occurred many times. V usage is TRBV29-1 and J usage is TRBJ1-1, with a tentative D call TRBD1 (5 bases). From germline, CDR1 is SQVTM and CDR2 ANQGSEA. Trimming stripped 7 bases from V and 1 base from J, with 19 bases between. This CDR3 region has 15 residues. The CDR3: CSAAERGGTNTEAFF. The CDR3 region has the DNA TGCAGCGCCGCAGAACGCGGGGGTACGAACACTGAAGCTTTCTTT.